The 18 T cell receptor beta chains below come from one sample, sequenced in a study of T cell responses to AZD1222 COVID-19 vaccine. Only in-frame clones appear in the TCRdb table, and some are missing; sequencing was by immunoSEQ multiplex PCR. The table includes tens of thousands of clones, 86% detected once. The sample in question was peripheral blood, obtained on day 0 of AZD1222 vaccination. Receptors originate from an adult in good health.

The V and J genes are TRBV19 and TRBJ1-2; D remains unclear. The CDR3 length is 13 residues. Trimming took off 5 bases at V and 4 bases at J, with 11 bases between the two ends. The V gene's germline CDR1 is LNHDA and CDR2 SQIVND (reference sequence). This CDR3 is CASSLSDLYGYTF. The CDR3 DNA reads as TGTGCCAGTAGTTTATCAGACCTCTATGGCTACACCTTC. Based on the CDR3 plus reference TRBV19 and TRBJ1-2, the full variable domain is DGGITQSPKYLFRKEGQNVTLSCEQNLNHDAMYWYRQDPGQGLRLIYYSQIVNDFQKGDIAEGYSVSREKKESFPLTVTSAQKNPTAFYLCASSLSDLYGYTFGSGTRLTVV.

The V call is TRBV11-2, the J call TRBJ1-1, with 7 bases aligning to TRBD1. Per the germline V gene, CDR1 is SGHAT and CDR2 is FQNNGV. V dropped 4 bases and J dropped 0; count of bases not matched to a gene: 5. The CDR3 runs 15 residues. The CDR3 DNA is TGTGCCAGCAGCTCCCCGACAGGGATGAACACTGAAGCTTTCTTT. This gives the protein CASSSPTGMNTEAFF.

The V call is TRBV7-2, the J call TRBJ1-2, with 9 bases identical to TRBD1. In germline, CDR1 is SGHTA, CDR2 FQGNSA. The CDR3 consists of 15 residues. V lost 1 base, J lost 6 bases, and 6 bases stayed unmatched. The CDR3 sequence: CASSLGQGGGDGYTF. The CDR3 region has the DNA TGTGCCAGCAGCTTAGGACAGGGGGGAGGCGATGGCTACACCTTC.

The chain combines TRBV7-9 with TRBJ1-1; TRBD1 matches at 10 bases. This CDR3 region has 14 residues. The V and J ends lost 6 bases and 2 bases, in that order; junction bases with no gene match: 3. Germline V gene sequence: CDR1 SEHNR, CDR2 FQNEAQ (reference sequence). In DNA form, the CDR3 reads TGTGCCAGCAGGCCGACAGGGGGCAACACTGAAGCTTTCTTT. Protein sequence: CASRPTGGNTEAFF.

The chain recombines TRBV7-2 with TRBJ1-5, with D unclear. The CDR3 totals 13 residues. Per germline, CDR1 SGHTA and CDR2 FQGNSA. V dropped 2 bases and J dropped 5 bases, with 7 bases sitting between them. This chain's CDR3 is CASSLSVDQPQHF. The DNA for the CDR3 is TGTGCCAGCAGCTTATCGGTGGATCAGCCCCAGCATTTT.

This clone appeared a single time. The chain links TRBV5-5 to TRBJ1-1; D is undetermined. The CDR3 spans 14 residues. CDR1 is SGHKS, CDR2 YYEKEE, per germline (reference sequence). Trimming cost V 0 bases and J 2 bases, with 8 bases left between them. CDR3 sequence (DNA): TGTGCCAGCAGCTTGGGGTGGAGTAACACTGAAGCTTTCTTT. Translated: CASSLGWSNTEAFF. Together with reference TRBV5-5 and TRBJ1-1, the CDR3 gives the full variable domain: DAGVTQSPTHLIKTRGQQVTLRCSPISGHKSVSWYQQVLGQGPQFIFQYYEKEERGRGNFPDRFSARQFPNYSSELNVNALLLGDSALYLCASSLGWSNTEAFFGQGTRLTVV.

The chain joins TRBV7-2 to TRBJ1-2; the D gene is possibly TRBD1 (6 bases). V was trimmed by 5 bases and J by 2 bases, leaving 12 bases between them. The length of the CDR3 is 14 residues. CDR1 is SGHTA, CDR2 FQGNSA, per germline. The CDR3 here is CASSNRQGNYGYTF. The CDR3 DNA reads as TGTGCCAGCAGCAACAGGCAGGGGAACTATGGCTACACCTTC.

This clone has only one observation. V gene TRBV6-5 combines with J gene TRBJ2-7; possibly TRBD2 for D (5 bases). Trimming left V 0 bases short and J 4 bases short, with 16 bases between. This CDR3 region has 16 residues. Germline CDR1 reads MNHEY; CDR2 reads SVGAGI. The CDR3 sequence is CASSYSTSGSEYEQYF. DNA for the CDR3: TGTGCCAGCAGTTACTCGACCAGCGGCTCAGAGTACGAGCAGTACTTC.

The V and J genes are TRBV2 and TRBJ2-3; possible D gene TRBD2, 5 bases. The CDR3 consists of 15 residues. The ends were cut back, 3 bases at V and 3 bases at J, with 13 bases in the middle. Germline CDR1 reads SNHLY; CDR2 reads FYNNEI. As DNA, the CDR3 is TGTGCCAGCAGTGATGAGGGTAGGTCGACAGATACGCAGTATTTT. Its translation is CASSDEGRSTDTQYF.

The rearrangement uses TRBV7-2 and TRBJ2-3; 9 nucleotides match TRBD2. The CDR3 has 14 amino acids. Germline trimming cut 5 bases from V and 5 bases from J; bases unmatched to any gene: 5. Germline loops: CDR1 SGHTA, CDR2 FQGNSA. CDR3 region: CASSVGLAEDTQYF. In nucleotides, the CDR3 is TGTGCCAGCAGCGTGGGACTAGCTGAAGATACGCAGTATTTT.

CDR3 amino acids: CASSKAEGAGGNTIYF. CDR3 DNA sequence: TGTGCCAGCAGCAAAGCCGAGGGGGCCGGTGGAAACACCATATATTTT. This chain joins TRBV21-1 and TRBJ1-3; the listed D gene, TRBD1, was not tested against the DNA. TRBV21-1 is shown as a pseudogene. This CDR3 is 16 amino acids long.

The rearrangement joins TRBV19 to TRBJ2-1; 10 bases align to TRBD2. Germline CDR1 and CDR2: LNHDA and SQIVND (reference sequence). The CDR3 loop spans 16 amino acids. V lost 1 base, J lost 7 bases, and 7 bases stayed unmatched. Written as DNA, the CDR3 is TGTGCCAGTAGTATAGCCAGCGGGGGGGCCAGGAATGAGCAGTTCTTC. This gives the protein CASSIASGGARNEQFF.

This clone was seen a few times. This chain links TRBV6-4 with TRBJ2-1; tentative D call: TRBD2 (6 bases). CDR1 MRHNA and CDR2 SNTAGT come from the germline V gene. V was shortened by 3 bases and J by 2 bases, with 11 bases between the two germline ends. This CDR3 region has 15 residues. CDR3 loop: CASSEMAGTYNEQFF. The DNA for the CDR3 is TGTGCCAGCAGTGAGATGGCGGGGACCTACAATGAGCAGTTCTTC.

This CDR3 is CASSLEVQGGGYTF. CDR3 DNA: TGCGCCAGCAGCTTGGAGGTACAGGGTGGAGGCTACACCTTC. This chain uses TRBV5-1 with TRBJ1-2, with a weak D call TRBD1 (6 bases). The CDR3 length is 14 residues. The germline V and J ends were trimmed by 0 bases and 8 bases, with 14 bases remaining between them. Per germline, CDR1 SGHRS and CDR2 YFSETQ.

This chain uses TRBV5-5 with TRBJ1-5; no clear D gene. Per the germline V gene, CDR1 is SGHKS and CDR2 is YYEKEE (reference sequence). With 0 bases removed from V and 5 bases from J, the gap between germline ends came to 6 bases. This CDR3 has 13 residues. The DNA for the CDR3 is TGTGCCAGCAGCTTGGACTGGGATCAGCCCCAGCATTTT. Its protein product is CASSLDWDQPQHF.

This chain links TRBV5-1 with TRBJ2-1; a weak D match, TRBD1 (6 bases). The CDR3 is 15 amino acids. V was trimmed by 4 bases and J by 0 bases, leaving 11 bases between them. Germline loops: CDR1 SGHRS, CDR2 YFSETQ. The CDR3 sequence: CASSIGQSSYNEQFF. In DNA form, the CDR3 reads TGCGCCAGCAGCATTGGACAGAGCTCCTACAATGAGCAGTTCTTC.

This chain links TRBV11-3 with TRBJ2-1; D perhaps matches TRBD1 (6 bases). The CDR3 is 15 amino acids. CDR1 is SGHNT and CDR2 is YENEEA in the germline V gene. V lost 5 bases and J 0 bases, leaving 11 bases between the germline ends. The CDR3 loop reads CASSQGQRSYNEQFF. In nucleotides, the CDR3 is TGTGCCAGCAGCCAAGGACAGCGCTCCTACAATGAGCAGTTCTTC.

The chain has TRBV7-2 and TRBJ1-2; the D gene is possibly TRBD1 (5 bases). The CDR3 runs 12 residues. CDR1 and CDR2 from the germline V gene are SGHTA and FQGNSA. Deletions cut 2 bases from V and 4 bases from J, with 5 bases between. CDR3 coding DNA: TGTGCCAGCAGCTTAAGGGGCTATGGCTACACCTTC. Protein product: CASSLRGYGYTF. Drawing the rest from reference TRBV7-2 and TRBJ1-2, the complete variable domain is GAGVSQSPSNKVTEKGKDVELRCDPISGHTALYWYRQSLGQGLEFLIYFQGNSAPDKSGLPSDRFSAERTGGSVSTLTIQRTQQEDSAVYLCASSLRGYGYTFGSGTRLTVV.